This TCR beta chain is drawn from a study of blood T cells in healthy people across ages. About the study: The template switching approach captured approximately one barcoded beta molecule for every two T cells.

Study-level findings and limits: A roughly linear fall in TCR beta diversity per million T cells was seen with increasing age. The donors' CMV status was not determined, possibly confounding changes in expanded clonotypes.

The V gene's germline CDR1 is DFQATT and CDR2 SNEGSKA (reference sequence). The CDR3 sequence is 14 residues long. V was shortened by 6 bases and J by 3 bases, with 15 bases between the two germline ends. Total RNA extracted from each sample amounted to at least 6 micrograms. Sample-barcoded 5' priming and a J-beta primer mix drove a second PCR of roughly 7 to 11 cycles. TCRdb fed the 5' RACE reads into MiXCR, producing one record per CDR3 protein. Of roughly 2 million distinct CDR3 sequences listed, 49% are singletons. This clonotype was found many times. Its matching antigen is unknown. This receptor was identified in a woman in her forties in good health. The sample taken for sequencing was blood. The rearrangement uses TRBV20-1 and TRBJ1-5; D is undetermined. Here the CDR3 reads CSAHSVGPNQPQHF. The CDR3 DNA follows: TGCAGTGCCCATAGCGTAGGGCCCAATCAGCCCCAGCATTTT.